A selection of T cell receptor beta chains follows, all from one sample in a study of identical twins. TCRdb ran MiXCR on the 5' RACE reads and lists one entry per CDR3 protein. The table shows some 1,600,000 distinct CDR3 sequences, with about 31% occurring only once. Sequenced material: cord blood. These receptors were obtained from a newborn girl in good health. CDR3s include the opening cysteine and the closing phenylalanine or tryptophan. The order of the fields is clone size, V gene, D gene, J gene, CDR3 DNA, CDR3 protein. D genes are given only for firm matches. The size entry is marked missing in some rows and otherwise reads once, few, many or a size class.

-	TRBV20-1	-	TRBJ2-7	TGCAGTGCAAGGGCAAACCTCTCCTACGAGCAGTACTTC	CSARANLSYEQYF
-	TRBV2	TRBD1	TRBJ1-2	TGTGCCAGCTACCGGACAGGGGGCATTTATGGCTACACCTTC	CASYRTGGIYGYTF
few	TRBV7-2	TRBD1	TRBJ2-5	TGTGCCAGCAGCGTCACGGGACAGGGGTTCCAAGAGACCCAGTACTTC	CASSVTGQGFQETQYF
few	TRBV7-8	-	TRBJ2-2	TGTGCCAGCAGCTTAGGACAGGCCTTGGGGGTCACCGGAGAGCTGTTTTTT	CASSLGQALGVTGELFF
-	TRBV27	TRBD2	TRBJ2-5	TGTGCCAGCAGTTTAAGCGGGAGGGCTCAAGAGACCCAGTACTTC	CASSLSGRAQETQYF
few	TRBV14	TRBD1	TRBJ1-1	TGTGCCAGCAGCCCCTTAGGGACAGGAGGCACTGAAGCTTTCTTT	CASSPLGTGGTEAFF
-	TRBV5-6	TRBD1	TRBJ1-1	TGTGCCAGCAGCGCGTGGGACAGGAAGAACACTGAAGCTTTCTTT	CASSAWDRKNTEAFF
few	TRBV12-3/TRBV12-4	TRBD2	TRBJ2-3	TGTGCCAGCAGGACTAGCGGGGATTCTACGCAGTATTTT	CASRTSGDSTQYF
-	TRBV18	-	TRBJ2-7	TGTGCCAGCTCACCGACCGGGACGCTCGACTACGAGCAGTACTTC	CASSPTGTLDYEQYF
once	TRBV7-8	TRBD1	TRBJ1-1	TGTGCCAGCCTAGACAGGGGGCTCACTGAAGCTTTCTTT	CASLDRGLTEAFF
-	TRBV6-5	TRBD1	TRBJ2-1	TGTGCCAGCAGCTCGGGACAGGGGGCGACATATGAGCAGTTCTTC	CASSSGQGATYEQFF
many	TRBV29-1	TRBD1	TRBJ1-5	TGCAGCGTTGGGACAGGGGGCGGTAATCAGCCCCAGCATTTT	CSVGTGGGNQPQHF
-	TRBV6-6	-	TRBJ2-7	TGTGCCAGCAGTTCGTCCTGGGACTGGGGCTACGGGCAGTACTTC	CASSSSWDWGYGQYF
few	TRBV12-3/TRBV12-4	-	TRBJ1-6	TGTGCCAGCAGTTTAGGGCGGGTGGACTATAATTCACCCCTCCACTTT	CASSLGRVDYNSPLHF
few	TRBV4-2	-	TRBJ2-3	TGTGCCAGCAGCCAAGACCGGGGGGCAGCGCAGTATTTT	CASSQDRGAAQYF
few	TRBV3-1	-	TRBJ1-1	TGTGCCAGCAGCCAAGATCGTGGACAGAAGCGTGGGACTGAAGCTTTCTTT	CASSQDRGQKRGTEAFF
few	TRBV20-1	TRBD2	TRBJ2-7	TGCAGTGCTATGATTGCGGGGGACGCACCATATAGCTCCTACGAGCAGTACTTC	CSAMIAGDAPYSSYEQYF
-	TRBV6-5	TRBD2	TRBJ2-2	TGTGCCAGCAGTTACGAATCCAGCGGGAGGGCCTATGGCACCGGGGAGCTGTTTTTT	CASSYESSGRAYGTGELFF
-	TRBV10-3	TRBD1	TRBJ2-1	TGTGCCATCGGACAGGGGGGAGGACTTTACAATGAGCAGTTCTTC	CAIGQGGGLYNEQFF
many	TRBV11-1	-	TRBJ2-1	TGTGCCAGCAGCTTAGGAAGGGGGTCGACTTACAATGAGCAGTTCTTC	CASSLGRGSTYNEQFF
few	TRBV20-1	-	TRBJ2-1	TGCAGTGCTAGAGAGAGGTGGAGGAATGAGCAGTTCTTC	CSARERWRNEQFF